This entry features one T cell receptor beta chain sequence. Its antigen is not known. The data were produced by immunoSEQ multiplex PCR, yet TCRdb's version contains in-frame clones alone and is incomplete. The top ten clones hold about 9.4% of a sample with some 170,000 clones, under 90% of them seen once. These data come from a study of cytomegalovirus exposure and HLA in healthy donors. Study details: It was reported in a later analysis that the 95 to 150 validation repertoires used the same platform as the approximately 620 first-cohort repertoires.

Whole-study findings and limits: The tendency of first-cohort TCR clusters to co-occur in the roughly 130 validation repertoires was the finding of a later analysis. The authors enumerated some 170 TCR beta chains as linked to cytomegalovirus. In vitro work confirmed that a few CMV-associated chains recognize CMV antigens.

The germline CDR1 and CDR2 sequences are SGHKS and YYEKEE (reference sequence). The trim removed 4 bases at V and 1 base at J, leaving 4 bases unmatched. The CDR3 is made up of 15 amino acids. The sequenced sample consisted of PBMCs. The chain couples TRBV5-5 to TRBJ1-3, with 8 bases identical to TRBD1. The TCR originated in a woman between 18 and 29 years old in good health and CMV-seropositive. CDR3 amino acids: CASSPWTGSGNTIYF. The DNA of the CDR3 is TGTGCCAGCAGCCCATGGACAGGGTCTGGAAACACCATATATTTT.